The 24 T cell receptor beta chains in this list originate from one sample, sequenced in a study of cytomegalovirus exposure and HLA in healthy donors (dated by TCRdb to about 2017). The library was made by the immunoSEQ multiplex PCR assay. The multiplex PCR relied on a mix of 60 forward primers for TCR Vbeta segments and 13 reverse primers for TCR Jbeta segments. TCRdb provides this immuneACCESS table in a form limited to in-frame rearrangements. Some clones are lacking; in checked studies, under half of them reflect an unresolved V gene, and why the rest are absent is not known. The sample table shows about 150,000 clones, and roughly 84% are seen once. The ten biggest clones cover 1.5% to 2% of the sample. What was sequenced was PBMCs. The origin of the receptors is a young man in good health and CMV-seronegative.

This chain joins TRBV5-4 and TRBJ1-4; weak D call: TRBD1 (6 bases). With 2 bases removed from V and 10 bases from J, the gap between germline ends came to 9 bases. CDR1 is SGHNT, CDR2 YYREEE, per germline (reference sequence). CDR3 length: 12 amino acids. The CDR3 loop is CASSLQGGKLFF. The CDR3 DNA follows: TGTGCCAGCAGCTTACAGGGTGGAAAACTGTTTTTT.

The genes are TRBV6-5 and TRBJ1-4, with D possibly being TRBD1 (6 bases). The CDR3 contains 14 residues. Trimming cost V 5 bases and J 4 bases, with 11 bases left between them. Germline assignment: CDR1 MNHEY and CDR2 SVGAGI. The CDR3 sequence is CASSRQADNEKLFF. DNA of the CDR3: TGTGCCAGCAGTCGACAGGCAGATAATGAAAAACTGTTTTTT.

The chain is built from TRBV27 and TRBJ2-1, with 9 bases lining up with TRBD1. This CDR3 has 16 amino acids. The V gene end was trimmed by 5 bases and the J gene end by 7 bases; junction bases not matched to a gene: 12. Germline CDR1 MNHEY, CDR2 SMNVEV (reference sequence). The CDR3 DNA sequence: TGTGCCAGCAGTGCTACCGGGACAGGGTTGGGTAATGAGCAGTTCTTC. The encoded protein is CASSATGTGLGNEQFF.

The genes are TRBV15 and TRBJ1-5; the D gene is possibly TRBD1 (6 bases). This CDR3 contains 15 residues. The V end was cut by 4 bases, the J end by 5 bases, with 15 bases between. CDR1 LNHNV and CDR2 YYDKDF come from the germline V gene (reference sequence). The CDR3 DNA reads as TGTGCCACCAGCAATGGGCCGGGGGGGCATCAGCCCCAGCATTTT. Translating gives CATSNGPGGHQPQHF.

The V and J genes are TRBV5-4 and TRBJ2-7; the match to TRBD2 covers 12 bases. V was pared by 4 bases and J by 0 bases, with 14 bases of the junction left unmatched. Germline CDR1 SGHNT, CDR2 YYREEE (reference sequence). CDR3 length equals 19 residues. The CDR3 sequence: CASSVTSGGFLSISYEQYF. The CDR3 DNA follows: TGTGCCAGCAGCGTAACTAGCGGGGGGTTCCTTTCTATCTCCTACGAGCAGTACTTC.

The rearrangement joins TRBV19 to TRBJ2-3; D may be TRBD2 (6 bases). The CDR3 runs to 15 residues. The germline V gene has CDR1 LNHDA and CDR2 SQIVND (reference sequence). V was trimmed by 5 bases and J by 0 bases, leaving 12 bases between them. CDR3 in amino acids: CASSRTGASTDTQYF. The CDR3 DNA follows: TGTGCCAGTAGTCGAACGGGAGCAAGCACAGATACGCAGTATTTT.

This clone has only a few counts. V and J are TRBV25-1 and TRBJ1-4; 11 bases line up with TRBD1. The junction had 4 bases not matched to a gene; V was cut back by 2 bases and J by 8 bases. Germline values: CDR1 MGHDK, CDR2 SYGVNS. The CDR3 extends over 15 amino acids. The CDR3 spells CASSEGDRGYEKLFF. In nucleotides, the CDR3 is TGTGCCAGCAGTGAAGGGGACAGGGGGTACGAAAAACTGTTTTTT.

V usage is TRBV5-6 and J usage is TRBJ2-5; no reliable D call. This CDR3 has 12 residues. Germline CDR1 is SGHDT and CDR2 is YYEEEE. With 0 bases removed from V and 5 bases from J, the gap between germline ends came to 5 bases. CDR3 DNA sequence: TGTGCCAGCAGCTTGGCAGATGAGACCCAGTACTTC. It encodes CASSLADETQYF. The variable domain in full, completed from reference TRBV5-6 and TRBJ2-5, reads DAGVTQSPTHLIKTRGQQVTLRCSPKSGHDTVSWYQQALGQGPQFIFQYYEEEERQRGNFPDRFSGHQFPNYSSELNVNALLLGDSALYLCASSLADETQYFGPGTRLLVL.

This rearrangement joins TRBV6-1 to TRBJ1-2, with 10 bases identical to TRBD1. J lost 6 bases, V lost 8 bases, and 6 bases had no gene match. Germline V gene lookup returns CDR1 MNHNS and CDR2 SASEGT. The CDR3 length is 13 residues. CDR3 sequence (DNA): TGTGCCAGCGACCAGACAGGGGGCAATGGCTACACCTTC. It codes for CASDQTGGNGYTF.

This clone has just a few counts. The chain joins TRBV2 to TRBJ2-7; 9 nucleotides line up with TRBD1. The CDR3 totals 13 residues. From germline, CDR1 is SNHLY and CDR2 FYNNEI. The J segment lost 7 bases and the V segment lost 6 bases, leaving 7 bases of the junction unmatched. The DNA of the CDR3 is TGTGCCAGCAGGCAACAGGGGGCGGTTGAGCAGTACTTC. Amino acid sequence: CASRQQGAVEQYF. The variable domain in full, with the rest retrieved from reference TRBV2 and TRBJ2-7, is EPEVTQTPSHQVTQMGQEVILRCVPISNHLYFYWYRQILGQKVEFLVSFYNNEISEKSEIFDDQFSVERPDGSNFTLKIRSTKLEDSAMYFCASRQQGAVEQYFGPGTRLTVT.

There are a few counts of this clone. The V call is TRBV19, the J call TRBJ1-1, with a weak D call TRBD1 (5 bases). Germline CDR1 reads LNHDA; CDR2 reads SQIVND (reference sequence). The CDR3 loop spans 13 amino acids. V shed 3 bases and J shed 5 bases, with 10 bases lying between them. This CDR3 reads CASSMGGRTEAFF. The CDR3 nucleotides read TGTGCCAGTAGTATGGGGGGTCGGACTGAAGCTTTCTTT.

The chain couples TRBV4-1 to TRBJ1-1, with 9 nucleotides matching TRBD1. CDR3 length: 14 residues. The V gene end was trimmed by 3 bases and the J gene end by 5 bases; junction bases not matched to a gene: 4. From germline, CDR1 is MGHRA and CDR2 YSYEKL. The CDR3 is CASSHQQGATEAFF. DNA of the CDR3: TGCGCCAGCAGCCATCAACAGGGGGCAACTGAAGCTTTCTTT.

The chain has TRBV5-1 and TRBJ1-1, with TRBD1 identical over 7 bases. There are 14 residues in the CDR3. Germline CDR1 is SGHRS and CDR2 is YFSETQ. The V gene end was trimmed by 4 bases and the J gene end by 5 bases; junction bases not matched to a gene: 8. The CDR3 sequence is CASSHRGQRTEAFF. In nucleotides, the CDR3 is TGCGCCAGCAGCCACAGGGGACAGAGAACTGAAGCTTTCTTT.

This CDR3 is CASKRGVSDRGPYSNQPQHF. The CDR3 coding sequence is TGTGCCAGTAAGCGGGGGGTAAGCGACAGGGGGCCGTATAGCAATCAGCCCCAGCATTTT. The V call is TRBV19, the J call TRBJ1-5, with 10 bases fitting TRBD1. Germline CDR1 LNHDA, CDR2 SQIVND (reference sequence). The V gene end was trimmed by 7 bases and the J gene end by 0 bases; junction bases not matched to a gene: 18. The CDR3 loop spans 20 amino acids.

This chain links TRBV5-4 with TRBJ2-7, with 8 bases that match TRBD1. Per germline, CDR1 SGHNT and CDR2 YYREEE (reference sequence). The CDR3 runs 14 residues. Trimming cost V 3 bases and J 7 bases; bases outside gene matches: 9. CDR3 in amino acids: CASSSMDRAEEQYF. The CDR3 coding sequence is TGTGCCAGCAGCTCCATGGACAGGGCGGAAGAGCAGTACTTC. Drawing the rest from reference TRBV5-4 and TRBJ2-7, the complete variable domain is ETGVTQSPTHLIKTRGQQVTLRCSSQSGHNTVSWYQQALGQGPQFIFQYYREEENGRGNFPPRFSGLQFPNYSSELNVNALELDDSALYLCASSSMDRAEEQYFGPGTRLTVT.

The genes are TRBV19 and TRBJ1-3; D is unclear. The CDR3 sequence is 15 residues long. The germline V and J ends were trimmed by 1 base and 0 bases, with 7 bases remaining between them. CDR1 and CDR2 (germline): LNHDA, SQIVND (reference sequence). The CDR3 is CASSIGLGSGNTIYF. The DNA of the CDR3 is TGTGCCAGTAGTATAGGTCTCGGCTCTGGAAACACCATATATTTT.

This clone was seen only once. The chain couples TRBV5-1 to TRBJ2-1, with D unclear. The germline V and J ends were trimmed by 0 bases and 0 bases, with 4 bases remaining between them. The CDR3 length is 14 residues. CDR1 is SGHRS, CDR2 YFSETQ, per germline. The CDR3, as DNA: TGCGCCAGCAGCTTGGGGGCCTCCTACAATGAGCAGTTCTTC. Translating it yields CASSLGASYNEQFF.

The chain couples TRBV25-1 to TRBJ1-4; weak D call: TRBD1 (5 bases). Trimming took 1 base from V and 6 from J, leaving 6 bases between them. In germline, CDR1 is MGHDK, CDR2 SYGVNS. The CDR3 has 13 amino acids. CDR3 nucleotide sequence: TGTGCCAGCAGTGAATCGACAGATGAAAAACTGTTTTTT. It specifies CASSESTDEKLFF.

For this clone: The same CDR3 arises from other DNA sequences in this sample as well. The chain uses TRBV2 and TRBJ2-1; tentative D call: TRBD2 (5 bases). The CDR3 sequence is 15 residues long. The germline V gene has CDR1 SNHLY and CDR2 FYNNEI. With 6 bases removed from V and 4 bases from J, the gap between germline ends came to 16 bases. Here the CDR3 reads CASSPEVAKYNEQFF. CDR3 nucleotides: TGTGCCAGCAGCCCCGAGGTAGCGAAGTACAATGAGCAGTTCTTC. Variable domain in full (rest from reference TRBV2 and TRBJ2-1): EPEVTQTPSHQVTQMGQEVILRCVPISNHLYFYWYRQILGQKVEFLVSFYNNEISEKSEIFDDQFSVERPDGSNFTLKIRSTKLEDSAMYFCASSPEVAKYNEQFFGPGTRLTVL.

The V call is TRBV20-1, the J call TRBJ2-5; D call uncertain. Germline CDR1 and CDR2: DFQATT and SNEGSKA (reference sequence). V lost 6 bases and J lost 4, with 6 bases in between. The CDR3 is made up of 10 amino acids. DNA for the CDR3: TGCAGTGCCAGTTTAGAGACCCAGTACTTC. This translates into CSASLETQYF.

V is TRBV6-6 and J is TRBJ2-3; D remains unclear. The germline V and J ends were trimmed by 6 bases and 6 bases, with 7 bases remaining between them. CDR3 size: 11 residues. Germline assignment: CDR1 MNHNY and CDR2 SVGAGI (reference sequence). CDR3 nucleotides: TGTGCCAGCAGCGACACCGATACGCAGTATTTT. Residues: CASSDTDTQYF.

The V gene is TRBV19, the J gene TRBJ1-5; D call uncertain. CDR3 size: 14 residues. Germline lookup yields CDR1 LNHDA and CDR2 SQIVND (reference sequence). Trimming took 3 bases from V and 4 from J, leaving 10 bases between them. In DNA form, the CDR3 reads TGTGCCAGTAGTATTTACGGCGGAAATCAGCCCCAGCATTTT. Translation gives CASSIYGGNQPQHF.

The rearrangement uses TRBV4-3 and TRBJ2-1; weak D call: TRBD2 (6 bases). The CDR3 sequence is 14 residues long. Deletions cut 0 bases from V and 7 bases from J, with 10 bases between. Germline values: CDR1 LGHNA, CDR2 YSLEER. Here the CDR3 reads CASSQEGGLNEQFF. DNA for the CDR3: TGCGCCAGCAGCCAAGAGGGAGGCCTAAATGAGCAGTTCTTC.

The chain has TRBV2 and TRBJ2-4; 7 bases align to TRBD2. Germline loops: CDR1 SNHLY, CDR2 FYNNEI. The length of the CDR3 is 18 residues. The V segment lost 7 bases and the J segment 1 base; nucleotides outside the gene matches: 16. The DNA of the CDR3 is TGTGCCAGCACCCGGCTAGGCGGGGGACCCCTGGCCAAAAACATTCAGTACTTC. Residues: CASTRLGGGPLAKNIQYF.